This record looks at one T cell receptor (beta chain) sequence and its context. Its specificity is not known. Libraries were prepared by immunoSEQ multiplex PCR; TCRdb keeps only in-frame clonotypes and omits some of them. The sample consists of around 30,000 clones, just under 95% of them appearing once. This record comes from a study of T cell clones after liver transplantation. Study observations and caveats: Low donor cell numbers restricted donor-reactive repertoire measurement in two subjects.

V dropped 11 bases and J dropped 3; count of bases not matched to a gene: 5. Germline loops: CDR1 SGHNT, CDR2 YENEEA. The CDR3 extends over 13 amino acids. Source: CD8+ T cells from blood, taken 12 months after liver transplant. The genes are TRBV11-3 and TRBJ2-1; 9 nucleotides line up with TRBD2. This receptor was identified in a human patient who received a liver transplant. Certain T cells may be donor cells from the graft. The CDR3 DNA reads TGTGCCGGACCTAGCGGGAACTACAATGAGCAGTTCTTC. Protein product: CAGPSGNYNEQFF.